This is a list of T cell receptor beta chains from one sample in a study of T cell responses to AZD1222 COVID-19 vaccine. Repertoires were generated with immunoSEQ multiplex PCR, while TCRdb's copy carries only in-frame clones and drops some. The sample shows around 130,000 clones, around 84% of them seen only once. Sample: peripheral blood, taken on day 0 of AZD1222 vaccination. The receptors were sampled from an adult in good health. Both conserved end residues are part of each CDR3. D genes are given only for firm matches. The size field is filled for only some rows; it gives once, few, many or a size class.

size: -; V: TRBV28; J: TRBJ1-2; D: -; DNA: TGTGCCAGCAGTCCAGGGGTGGAGGGCTACACCTTC; CDR3: CASSPGVEGYTF
size: -; V: TRBV7-2; J: TRBJ1-6; D: -; DNA: TGTGCCAGCAGCTTAACGGGGGCCTATAATTCACCCCTCCACTTT; CDR3: CASSLTGAYNSPLHF
size: -; V: TRBV10-3; J: TRBJ1-5; D: -; DNA: TGTGCCATCAGGGATAGCAATCAGCCCCAGCATTTT; CDR3: CAIRDSNQPQHF
size: -; V: TRBV6-1; J: TRBJ2-5; D: TRBD1; DNA: TGTGCCAGCAGTGAAGTTGACAGGGTTGAACAGACCCAGTACTTC; CDR3: CASSEVDRVEQTQYF
size: -; V: TRBV12-3/TRBV12-4; J: TRBJ1-2; D: -; DNA: TGTGCCAGCAGGAGCCGGGGGGCTGGCGGCTACACCTTC; CDR3: CASRSRGAGGYTF
size: -; V: TRBV6-5; J: TRBJ1-1; D: -; DNA: TGTGCCAGCAGTTATGGGAGGGGCTTAACTGAAGCTTTCTTT; CDR3: CASSYGRGLTEAFF
size: once; V: TRBV6-2/TRBV6-3; J: TRBJ2-5; D: -; DNA: TGTGCCAGCAGCCCCCATGGGGCGGAGACCCAGTACTTC; CDR3: CASSPHGAETQYF
size: -; V: TRBV3-1/TRBV3-2; J: TRBJ1-2; D: -; DNA: TGTGCCAGCAGCCAGGCGGGGGCTAGCTATGGCTACACCTTC; CDR3: CASSQAGASYGYTF
size: -; V: TRBV5-6; J: TRBJ2-5; D: -; DNA: TGTGCCAGCAGCTACGCGGTGGGGCCTCGAGAGACCCAGTACTTC; CDR3: CASSYAVGPRETQYF
size: -; V: TRBV4-1; J: TRBJ1-2; D: -; DNA: TGCGCCAGCAGCCAAGTCACGAGGACTGATGGCTACACCTTC; CDR3: CASSQVTRTDGYTF
size: -; V: TRBV9; J: TRBJ1-3; D: -; DNA: TGTGCCAGCAGCGGGCGTCTTCTGCCAGCTAGCTCTGGAAACACCATATATTTT; CDR3: CASSGRLLPASSGNTIYF
size: once; V: TRBV19; J: TRBJ1-2; D: -; DNA: TGTGCCAGTAGTATGCTGGGTCGGGGCTATGGCTACACCTTC; CDR3: CASSMLGRGYGYTF
size: -; V: TRBV2; J: TRBJ1-5; D: -; DNA: TGTGCCAGCAGTGAAGTGGGGGAGGGAAGGCCCCAGCATTTT; CDR3: CASSEVGEGRPQHF
size: -; V: TRBV7-3; J: TRBJ1-6; D: -; DNA: TGTGCCAGCAGCTTACTCGGGGGTAATTCACCCCTCCACTTT; CDR3: CASSLLGGNSPLHF
size: -; V: TRBV24-1; J: TRBJ1-1; D: TRBD1; DNA: TGTGCCACCAGGGGGACAGGGGCGAACACTGAAGCTTTCTTT; CDR3: CATRGTGANTEAFF
size: -; V: TRBV6-4; J: TRBJ2-3; D: -; DNA: TGTGCCAGCAGTGACCAAAGGGACTCGAAGCAGTATTTT; CDR3: CASSDQRDSKQYF
size: -; V: TRBV5-1; J: TRBJ1-1; D: TRBD1; DNA: TGCGCCAGCAGCTTGGCCCTCGGGACAGCTGAAGCTTTCTTT; CDR3: CASSLALGTAEAFF
size: -; V: TRBV27; J: TRBJ2-7; D: TRBD2; DNA: TGTGCCAGCAGTTCGGTATTCGGGACAGGTGAAGCTAGCGGGAGAGGCTACGAGCAGTACTTC; CDR3: CASSSVFGTGEASGRGYEQYF
size: -; V: TRBV5-5; J: TRBJ2-6; D: -; DNA: TGTGCCAGCAGCTTGGCCTCGACTTCTGGGGCCAACGTCCTGACTTTC; CDR3: CASSLASTSGANVLTF
size: -; V: TRBV9; J: TRBJ2-2; D: -; DNA: TGTGCCAGCAGCGGTAAACTAGTGGGGAACACCGGGGAGCTGTTTTTT; CDR3: CASSGKLVGNTGELFF
size: -; V: TRBV10-3; J: TRBJ1-1; D: TRBD1; DNA: TGTGCCATCAGGACAGGGATGAACACTGAAGCTTTCTTT; CDR3: CAIRTGMNTEAFF
size: -; V: TRBV27; J: TRBJ2-1; D: -; DNA: TGTGCCAGCAGTTTATCTCGGAGCTCCTACAATGAGCAGTTCTTC; CDR3: CASSLSRSSYNEQFF
size: -; V: TRBV5-5; J: TRBJ1-3; D: -; DNA: TGTGCCAGCAGCTTGGGTCAGCCCGGAAACACCATATATTTT; CDR3: CASSLGQPGNTIYF
size: -; V: TRBV10-3; J: TRBJ2-3; D: -; DNA: TGTGCCATCAGAACGCAGGGAAACTCTCATACGCAGTATTTT; CDR3: CAIRTQGNSHTQYF
size: -; V: TRBV5-1; J: TRBJ1-6; D: -; DNA: TGCGCCAGCACCATTACTGGGGGCGGTAATTCACCCCTCCACTTT; CDR3: CASTITGGGNSPLHF
size: once; V: TRBV4-1; J: TRBJ2-3; D: TRBD2; DNA: TGCGCCAGCAGCCAGGAGCGGGACACAGATACGCAGTATTTT; CDR3: CASSQERDTDTQYF
size: -; V: TRBV7-8; J: TRBJ2-1; D: -; DNA: TGTGCCAGCAGCTTAAGAGTAGGGTTCAATGAGCAGTTCTTC; CDR3: CASSLRVGFNEQFF
size: once; V: TRBV7-9; J: TRBJ2-7; D: TRBD2; DNA: TGTGCCAGCAGCTCTCCGACGACTAGCGCTTACGAGCAGTACTTC; CDR3: CASSSPTTSAYEQYF
size: -; V: TRBV11-2; J: TRBJ1-1; D: -; DNA: TGTGCCAGCAGTTTCAGGGTCACTGAAGCTTTCTTT; CDR3: CASSFRVTEAFF